This TCR beta chain was observed in a study of tumor-infiltrating lymphocytes in localized non-small cell lung cancer (dated by TCRdb to about 2021). Study-wide context: The cohort covered several histologies, both smokers and never-smokers, and patients whose samples were collected after neoadjuvant chemotherapy. Each patient contributed resected tumor tissue and uninvolved lung tissue from the same patient, described as non-adjacent to the tumor. The same patients underwent several integrated assays, with TCR sequencing performed together with flow cytometry, multiplex immunofluorescence, RNA-seq, exome sequencing and proteomics. The overall ICON cohort comprised 150 surgical patients with localized non-small cell lung cancer whose tumors were resected. For 50 to 60 patients, immunoSEQ T-cell fraction was compared between paired tumor and uninvolved lung.

ICON enrollment began in the first half of 2016, and the last patient was enrolled in 2018. In a subcohort of 70 to 95 patients, fresh tumor and matched uninvolved tissue were collected for in-depth immune analyses, with TCR sequencing among those analyses. DNA for TCR sequencing was isolated from bulk tissue, and no cell sorting was done. Points the paper makes about the study in general: Assay coverage differed among patients according to how much tissue was available, so only a subset of the cohort had TCR sequencing. The TCR-derived T-cell fraction showed no difference between the flow cytometry-defined immunotypes IM1 (good prognosis) and IM2 (poor prognosis). Different pieces of the same tissue were used for different assays, so technical variation could not be separated from intratumor heterogeneity. TCRbeta sequencing supported higher T cell infiltration in tumors than in uninvolved lung tissue, consistent with immunofluorescence CD3 counts.

With regard to this clone: Its antigen target is currently unknown. No much larger clone exists at a distance of one base, and base qualities are not known.

Trimming costs V 6 bases and J 3 bases, and their ends lie 8 bases apart. In the germline V gene, CDR1 corresponds to MNHEY and CDR2 to SVGAGI. Spanning cysteine to phenylalanine, the CDR3 consists of 12 amino acids. Left in the record is the CDR3 DNA by itself, 36 bases read in frame from the first base. TCR sequencing with the immunoSEQ assay provided the T-cell fraction in tumor and uninvolved lung tissue. Per the original workflow: To analyze survival, patients were divided into a high T-cell fraction group (upper tertile) and a low T-cell fraction group (lower two tertiles), and the two groups were compared using a log-rank test. A signed-rank test was used to test paired tumor versus uninvolved lung differences in T-cell fraction. TCRdb retrieved this table from immuneACCESS and kept in-frame rearrangements only. Not all clones are present; in checked studies, unresolved V genes account for under half, and no reason is known for the remainder. Clone size and the V and J calls come from that table; the DNA yielded D and trimming. This sample has nearly 9,500 clones in its table, and just under 85% of those were observed once. Around 6.9% of the sample lies in the top ten.

This sequence was found in a human donor with non-small cell lung cancer. The chain joins TRBV6-5 to TRBJ1-1; the D gene lacks a confident call. The sequenced sample was uninvolved lung tissue not adjacent to the tumor. The nucleotides are TGTGCCAGCAGAAAGTCGGACACTGAAGCTTTCTTT. The resulting protein is CASRKSDTEAFF.